This TCR beta chain was captured in a study of shared T cell receptors in the human thymus. TCRdb's copy holds only in-frame clones and misses some; the assay was immunoSEQ multiplex PCR. The repertoire holds 630,000 or so clones, around 87% seen once, with under 0.01% in the top ten. CDR3 length equals 18 residues. Trimming stripped 0 bases from V and 2 bases from J, with 19 bases between. Germline CDR1 and CDR2: LNHNV and YYDKDF (reference sequence). Another study also made use of these data, one on human thymus T cells.

V and J are TRBV15 and TRBJ1-1, with D possibly being TRBD1 (5 bases). This clonotype originated in a boy under two years old with a congenital heart defect. Sequencing was done on a sample of thymocytes. CDR3 in amino acids: CATSRDYSGQGGNTEAFF. In DNA form, the CDR3 reads TGTGCCACCAGCAGAGATTATTCGGGGCAGGGAGGTAACACTGAAGCTTTCTTT. Complete variable domain (other parts from reference TRBV15 and TRBJ1-1): DAMVIQNPRYQVTQFGKPVTLSCSQTLNHNVMYWYQQKSSQAPKLLFHYYDKDFNNEADTPDNFQSRRPNTSFCFLDIRSPGLGDTAMYLCATSRDYSGQGGNTEAFFGQGTRLTVV.